This TCR beta chain was retrieved from a study of CD8+CD57+ T cells in acquired aplastic anemia (dated by TCRdb to the late 2010s). General notes on the study: A mean of approximately 3 ug of DNA, ranging from roughly 0.2 to 30 ug, was extracted from sorted CD4+ and CD8+ cells. CD8+CD57+ expansion was defined as a frequency above the mean frequency observed in healthy subjects. What the authors observed across the whole study: CD8+ Simpson's diversity did not differ significantly between patients and healthy controls (P=0.060). About 28 CD8+ CDR3 sequences were found in both patients and controls but appeared to be highly expressed in patients and within the immunodominant clones of the patients.

The germline V gene encodes CDR1 KGHSH and CDR2 LQKENI. V is shortened by 8 bases, J by 8 bases, and the region joining them spans 13 bases. The CDR3 spans 13 residues, from the cysteine through the phenylalanine. Only the CDR3 region is kept as DNA, spanning 39 bases read in frame from base 1. Flow cytometry had shown CD8+CD57+ cell expansion in the patients selected for sequencing. Every patient had severe acquired aplastic anemia, diagnosed using the International Study of Aplastic Anemia and Agranulocytosis and Camitta criteria. No therapy had been received by the patients at the time of blood sampling. In the study, sorted CD4+ and CD8+ blood T cells from patients with severe aplastic anemia and from healthy subjects underwent deep sequencing of TCR repertoires. Patients were enrolled under clinicaltrials.gov protocols 00001620, 01623167, 00001397, 00071045, 00081523 and 00961064 in the USA. Ficoll-Paque density gradient centrifugation was used to isolate peripheral blood mononuclear cells. Before DNA extraction, CD4+ and CD8+ T cells were sorted with FACS or magnetic beads.

Genomic DNA served as template for TCR beta VDJ combination and CDR3 sequence profiling. An Illumina HiSeq 2000 was used for TCR repertoire sequencing. The original methods were these. TRBV/TRBJ rearrangement plots, CDR3 size and DJ length profiles, and Simpson's diversity index were used to evaluate the repertoires. Whichever DNA sequence was most abundant in the deep sequencing data was defined as the immunodominant clone. CDR3 amino acid sequences were screened for sharing across subjects and compared with published repertoires and the VDJdb database. TCRdb reran the public reads through fastp at Q25 and MiXCR, keeping productive beta chains. Identical CDR3 protein sequences are pooled into one entry, listed with their most common genes and DNA. Clone size and V and J calls follow TCRdb, not the original study. The table for this sample lists fewer than 200,000 distinct CDR3 sequences; around 48% of them were counted only once. Roughly 1.1% of the sample lies in the top ten.

This clonotype was recorded many times. This receptor's antigen is unknown. Per-base quality was not reported, and no clone a single base away is much larger than it. The sample consisted of sorted CD4+, CD8+, or CD8+CD57+ T cells (not recorded which) from PBMCs. The source is a human donor with aplastic anemia. The chain is assembled from TRBV18 and TRBJ1-6; no D gene can be assigned with confidence. CDR3 reads: CASQLGQDSPLHF. Here is the DNA: TGTGCCAGCCAGCTGGGTCAGGATTCACCCCTCCACTTT.